This TCR beta chain was observed in a study of OX40 agonist ivuxolimab in advanced cancers. General study findings and limits: The mean number of expanded clones was higher in CD8+ T cells than in CD4+. Clonal expansion was among the lowest in partial responders at 0.1-3.0 mg/kg, especially CD8+.

Only in-frame clones appear in the TCRdb table, and some are missing; sequencing was by immunoSEQ multiplex PCR. The sample lists fewer than 20,000 clones, about 90% seen once, with over 25% in the top ten. CDR1 is MNHEY, CDR2 SVGAGI, per germline. The CDR3 is 13 residues long. V was pared by 0 bases and J by 7 bases, with 9 bases between. As regards this clone: Antigen: not known.

Blood sampling took place at baseline, cycle 4 day 1, and cycle 7 day 1. The sequence was obtained from an adult with an advanced solid tumor such as melanoma, head and neck, liver or kidney cancer. The sequenced sample was CD4+ or CD8+ T cells sorted from blood, obtained in a trial of the OX40 agonist ivuxolimab. This rearrangement joins TRBV6-5 to TRBJ1-1; D possibly corresponds to TRBD1 (5 bases). CDR3 DNA sequence: TGTGCCAGCAGTTACTCTGGGGGGGATGAAGCTTTCTTT. It encodes CASSYSGGDEAFF.